Shown below are 24 T cell receptor beta chains from a single sample sequenced in a study of T-cell memory formation after mild COVID-19. In TCRdb, the 5' RACE reads were re-called with MiXCR into one record per CDR3 protein. The table records some 290,000 distinct CDR3 sequences, roughly 17% of them present only once. Sequencing was done on a sample of PBMCs or a T cell subset sorted from them (not recorded which). The receptors come from a man between 18 and 35 years old who had mild COVID-19 (a few samples of this study predate the infection). Cell type and time point are not known.

Details on this clonotype: The junction differs from germline at one of its ends, possibly a read error. The V call is TRBV20-1, the J call TRBJ2-6; D perhaps matches TRBD1 (5 bases). Germline values: CDR1 DFQATT, CDR2 SNEGSKA (reference sequence). The CDR3 length is 13 residues. In nucleotides, the CDR3 is TGCAGTGCTAGGGTCTCTGGGGCCAACGTCCTGGCTTTC. Its translation: CSARVSGANVLAF.

This clonotype was observed a handful of times. The rearrangement uses TRBV28 and TRBJ1-4; 8 nucleotides match TRBD1. CDR3 length: 17 residues. Unmatched junction bases numbered 9, after V lost 5 bases and J lost 1 base. Germline V gives CDR1 MDHEN, CDR2 SYDVKM. CDR3 in amino acids: CASSPSSGTGTNEKLFF. For the CDR3, the DNA is TGTGCCAGCAGTCCAAGTTCCGGGACAGGAACTAATGAAAAACTGTTTTTT.

This clonotype was recorded many times. The chain combines TRBV25-1 with TRBJ2-1, with TRBD1 matching over 10 bases. The J segment lost 5 bases and the V segment lost 6 bases, leaving 7 bases of the junction unmatched. This CDR3 region has 15 residues. Germline V gene sequence: CDR1 MGHDK, CDR2 SYGVNS. Here the CDR3 DNA reads TGTGCCAGCAGGAATTATGGGACAGGGGACAATGAGCAGTTCTTC. It encodes CASRNYGTGDNEQFF.

This chain links TRBV6-2 or TRBV6-3 with TRBJ2-6; D may be TRBD2 (7 bases). This CDR3 is 18 amino acids long. CDR1 is MNHEY and CDR2 is SVGEGT in the germline V gene. V lost 0 bases and J lost 4, with 16 bases in between. This CDR3 is CASSYSPGGPSGANVLTF. Here the CDR3 DNA reads TGTGCCAGCAGTTACTCCCCCGGGGGGCCTTCAGGGGCCAACGTCCTGACTTTC.

This chain uses TRBV18 with TRBJ1-3; D is ambiguous. The V gene's germline CDR1 is KGHSH and CDR2 LQKENI. The CDR3 is 15 residues long. V lost 9 bases to trimming and J lost 1 base, with 16 bases between them. DNA for the CDR3: TGTGCCAGTACGAGCAGTCGTAGGTCTGGAAACACCATATATTTT. It yields the protein CASTSSRRSGNTIYF.

This clonotype was counted a few times. The chain carries TRBV20-1 and TRBJ1-6; D uncertain. Trimming took off 6 bases at V and 0 bases at J, with 21 bases between the two ends. Germline V gene sequence: CDR1 DFQATT, CDR2 SNEGSKA (reference sequence). This CDR3 spans 18 amino acids. The CDR3 reads CSARTQRPGSSYNSPLHF. In DNA, the CDR3 is TGCAGTGCGCGGACGCAGCGCCCTGGGAGCTCCTATAATTCACCCCTCCACTTT.

This chain uses TRBV20-1 with TRBJ2-3; the D call may be TRBD1 or TRBD2 (5 bases each). The ends were cut back, 3 bases at V and 4 bases at J, with 17 bases in the middle. The V gene's germline CDR1 is DFQATT and CDR2 SNEGSKA (reference sequence). This CDR3 is built from 15 residues. CDR3 in amino acids: CSASPTSPRADTQYF. CDR3 bases: TGCAGTGCTAGCCCTACTAGTCCCAGGGCAGATACGCAGTATTTT.

The chain recombines TRBV5-1 with TRBJ1-1, with a tentative D call TRBD1 (6 bases). The CDR3 extends over 15 amino acids. Germline CDR1 SGHRS, CDR2 YFSETQ. V lost 4 bases to trimming and J lost 4 bases, with 17 bases between them. The CDR3 DNA sequence: TGCGCCAGCAGCGGGTCACCGGTGGGGGCCACTGAAGCTTTCTTT. It translates to CASSGSPVGATEAFF.

The CDR3: CASSQRGSPEETQYF. In DNA form, the CDR3 reads TGTGCCAGCAGCCAGAGGGGGAGCCCGGAAGAGACCCAGTACTTC. V gene TRBV7-8 combines with J gene TRBJ2-5; a possible D gene is TRBD1 (6 bases). The germline gives CDR1 SGHVS, CDR2 FQNEAQ. The CDR3 covers 15 residues. V dropped 5 bases and J dropped 3 bases, with 16 bases sitting between them. The entire variable domain, with the rest obtained from reference TRBV7-8 and TRBJ2-5, is as follows: GAGVSQSPRYKVAKRGQDVALRCDPISGHVSLFWYQQALGQGPEFLTYFQNEAQLDKSGLPSDRFFAERPEGSVSTLKIQRTQQEDSAVYLCASSQRGSPEETQYFGPGTRLLVL.

The table lists this clonotype with a few counts. This chain links TRBV30 with TRBJ1-5; no clear D. The V and J ends lost 0 bases and 6 bases respectively, with 3 bases between them. Per the germline V gene, CDR1 is GTSNPN and CDR2 is SVGIG (reference sequence). CDR3 length: 11 amino acids. In nucleotides, the CDR3 is TGTGCCTGGAGTGTGGGTCAGCCCCAGCATTTT. Amino acid sequence: CAWSVGQPQHF.

This clonotype was found a few times. This chain connects TRBV5-1 to TRBJ2-5, with 8 bases fitting TRBD1. The trim removed 5 bases at V and 5 bases at J, leaving 8 bases unmatched. Germline V lookup: CDR1 SGHRS, CDR2 YFSETQ. The CDR3 is 14 residues long. This CDR3 is CASRWTGIGETQYF. The CDR3 DNA reads TGCGCCAGCAGGTGGACAGGGATAGGGGAGACCCAGTACTTC.

J is TRBJ1-5 and V is TRBV20-1; 8 nucleotides agree with TRBD1. CDR1 is DFQATT, CDR2 SNEGSKA, per germline (reference sequence). This CDR3 spans 13 amino acids. V dropped 3 bases and J dropped 7; count of bases not matched to a gene: 5. CDR3 bases: TGCAGTGCTAGCCGACAGGGGAGGCAGCCCCAGCATTTT. Translating gives CSASRQGRQPQHF.

This clonotype appeared many times. The rearrangement uses TRBV18 and TRBJ1-4; D is uncertain. This CDR3 comprises 14 residues. CDR1 is KGHSH, CDR2 LQKENI, per germline. V was shortened by 4 bases and J by 5 bases, with 11 bases between the two germline ends. CDR3 amino acids: CASSRRRENEKLFF. CDR3 DNA sequence: TGTGCCAGCTCACGGCGGAGAGAAAATGAAAAACTGTTTTTT.

This sequence joins TRBV7-2 and TRBJ2-5; 8 nucleotides align to TRBD2. CDR1 is SGHTA, CDR2 FQGNSA, per germline. The V gene end was trimmed by 3 bases and the J gene end by 3 bases; junction bases not matched to a gene: 6. The CDR3 is 15 amino acids. The CDR3 DNA reads as TGTGCCAGCAGCTTCGGGGGAGCGGGGGAAGAGACCCAGTACTTC. Protein sequence: CASSFGGAGEETQYF.

The gene calls are TRBV7-9 and TRBJ2-3; 8 nucleotides align to TRBD2. This CDR3 is built from 16 residues. Germline V gene data show CDR1 as SEHNR and CDR2 as FQNEAQ (reference sequence). The J segment lost 1 base and the V segment lost 3 bases, leaving 6 bases of the junction unmatched. CDR3 DNA sequence: TGTGCCAGCAGCTTGCCGCGGGGGGAACGCACAGATACGCAGTATTTT. It translates to CASSLPRGERTDTQYF.

This clonotype was seen ten or more times. This chain connects TRBV4-3 to TRBJ2-7, with TRBD2 identical over 14 bases. Trimming at V came to 0 bases and at J to 2 bases, leaving 6 bases not matched to a gene. The CDR3 runs 18 residues. Germline V gene data show CDR1 as LGHNA and CDR2 as YSLEER. CDR3 DNA: TGCGCCAGCAGCCAAGATAGGGGACTAGCGGGGGACCCCTACGAGCAGTACTTC. Its translation: CASSQDRGLAGDPYEQYF.

This clonotype was observed a handful of times. V and J are TRBV7-9 and TRBJ2-3, with 7 positions matching TRBD1. The CDR3 is 14 amino acids. Germline loops: CDR1 SEHNR, CDR2 FQNEAQ (reference sequence). The V segment lost 6 bases and the J segment 4 bases; nucleotides outside the gene matches: 7. The DNA of the CDR3 is TGTGCCAGCAGTCGAGATACAGGGGCAGATACGCAGTATTTT. Translation: CASSRDTGADTQYF.

The chain couples TRBV7-8 to TRBJ2-4, with TRBD2 as a possible D gene (6 bases). Germline values: CDR1 SGHVS, CDR2 FQNEAQ. The CDR3 is made up of 16 amino acids. The V end lost 1 base, the J end lost 0 bases, and 10 bases lay between the germline ends. In nucleotides, the CDR3 is TGTGCCAGCAGCTTAGAAAGGGGACTAGCCAAAAACATTCAGTACTTC. Translated: CASSLERGLAKNIQYF.

This clonotype has only a few counts. CDR3 in DNA: TGCAGTGCTTCCCCGGGACGGACCTTTGGAAACACCATATATTTT. This translates into CSASPGRTFGNTIYF. This chain joins TRBV20-1 and TRBJ1-3; D is possibly TRBD1 (5 bases). Germline CDR1 reads DFQATT; CDR2 reads SNEGSKA (reference sequence). The CDR3 is 15 amino acids. Trimming took 5 bases from V and 3 from J, leaving 17 bases between them.

CDR3 sequence (DNA): TGCGCCAGCAGCAAATCCCTTCAGGCAGGGGGCTACGAGCAGTACGTC. Its protein product is CASSKSLQAGGYEQYV. V is TRBV4-1 and J is TRBJ2-7, with TRBD1 matching 7 bases. Per germline, CDR1 MGHRA and CDR2 YSYEKL. The CDR3 loop spans 16 amino acids. V dropped 5 bases and J dropped 3; count of bases not matched to a gene: 13.

This clonotype was found a few times. V usage is TRBV29-1 and J usage is TRBJ2-1, with 7 bases matching TRBD1. Unmatched junction bases numbered 4, after V lost 5 bases and J lost 9 bases. Germline V lookup: CDR1 SQVTM, CDR2 ANQGSEA. The CDR3 is 11 amino acids. The CDR3: CSVPQGIEQFF. Here the CDR3 DNA reads TGCAGCGTTCCACAGGGGATTGAGCAGTTCTTC.

The CDR3 DNA is TGCGCCAGCAGCTACTTAGGGCCGAACACCGGGGAGCTGTTTTTT. It is translated as CASSYLGPNTGELFF. The rearrangement links TRBV5-1 to TRBJ2-2, with D uncertain. The CDR3 is 15 residues long. V was shortened by 3 bases and J by 0 bases, with 9 bases between the two germline ends. Germline CDR1 SGHRS, CDR2 YFSETQ.

This chain joins TRBV28 and TRBJ1-4, with no clear D. The CDR3 loop spans 14 amino acids. V gave up 3 bases and J gave up 6 bases, with 11 bases separating them. Germline V gives CDR1 MDHEN, CDR2 SYDVKM. The CDR3 sequence is CASSFAGLDEKLFF. In DNA, the CDR3 is TGTGCCAGCAGTTTCGCGGGCCTGGATGAAAAACTGTTTTTT.

This clonotype was counted between two and nine times. This chain connects TRBV24-1 to TRBJ1-3; D possibly corresponds to TRBD1 (5 bases). Per germline, CDR1 KGHDR and CDR2 SFDVKD. The length of the CDR3 is 15 residues. V was pared by 3 bases and J by 0 bases, with 8 bases between. The DNA for the CDR3 is TGTGCCACCAGTGATCCAGGGACCTCTGGAAACACCATATATTTT. It translates to CATSDPGTSGNTIYF.